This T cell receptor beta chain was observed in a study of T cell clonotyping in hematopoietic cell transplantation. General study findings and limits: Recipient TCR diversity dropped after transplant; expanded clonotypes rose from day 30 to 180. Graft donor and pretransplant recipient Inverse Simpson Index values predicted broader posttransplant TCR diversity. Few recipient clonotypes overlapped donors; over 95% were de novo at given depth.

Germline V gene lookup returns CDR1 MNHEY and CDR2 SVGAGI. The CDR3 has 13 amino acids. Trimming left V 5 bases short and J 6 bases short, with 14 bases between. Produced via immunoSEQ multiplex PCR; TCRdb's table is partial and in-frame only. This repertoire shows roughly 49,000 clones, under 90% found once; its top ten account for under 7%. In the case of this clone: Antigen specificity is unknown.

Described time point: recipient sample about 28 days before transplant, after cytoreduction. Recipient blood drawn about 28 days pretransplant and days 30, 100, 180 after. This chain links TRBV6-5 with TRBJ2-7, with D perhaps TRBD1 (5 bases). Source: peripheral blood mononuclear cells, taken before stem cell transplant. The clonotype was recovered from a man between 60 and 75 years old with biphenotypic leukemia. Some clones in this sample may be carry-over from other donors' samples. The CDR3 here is CASSRTPRAEQYF. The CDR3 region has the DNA TGTGCCAGCAGTCGGACACCCCGGGCCGAGCAGTACTTC.